A single sample is the source of the 22 T cell receptor beta chains below, sequenced in a study of blood T cell repertoires in COVID-19. Some clones are missing from TCRdb's copy, which holds only in-frame ones; the method was immunoSEQ multiplex PCR. The repertoire holds over 50,000 clones, with 65% to 80% as singletons. The sequenced material came from peripheral blood. The receptors were gathered from a human donor with active or convalescent COVID-19. The donor label of this sample is uncertain.

The J gene is TRBJ2-7, the V gene TRBV3-1 (or the pseudogene TRBV3-2); 8 bases agree with TRBD1. The CDR3 is made up of 16 amino acids. Trimming cost V 4 bases and J 1 base; bases outside gene matches: 9. Germline assignment: CDR1 LGHDT and CDR2 YNNKEL (reference sequence). Here the CDR3 DNA reads TGTGCCAGCAGCCCTCGGACAGGGACAGAGTCCTACGAGCAGTACTTC. Translated: CASSPRTGTESYEQYF.

A few counts support this clone. J is TRBJ2-2 and V is TRBV14, with D possibly TRBD1 on 5 matching bases. Germline V gives CDR1 SGHDN, CDR2 FVKESK. V lost 3 bases to trimming and J lost 6 bases, with 8 bases between them. The CDR3 has 13 residues. The CDR3 bases are TGTGCCAGCAGCCAGGTGGGGCCCGGGGAGCTGTTTTTT. Translated, it gives CASSQVGPGELFF.

The chain has TRBV7-2 and TRBJ2-5; 14 bases align to TRBD2. V trimming: 0 bases; J trimming: 4 bases; junction bases outside the gene matches: 4. The CDR3 is made up of 17 amino acids. The V gene's germline CDR1 is SGHTA and CDR2 FQGNSA. The CDR3 here is CASSLAGTSGSGETQYF. CDR3 bases: TGTGCCAGCAGCTTAGCCGGGACTAGCGGGAGTGGAGAGACCCAGTACTTC. Supplemented by reference TRBV7-2 and TRBJ2-5, the full variable domain reads GAGVSQSPSNKVTEKGKDVELRCDPISGHTALYWYRQSLGQGLEFLIYFQGNSAPDKSGLPSDRFSAERTGGSVSTLTIQRTQQEDSAVYLCASSLAGTSGSGETQYFGPGTRLLVL.

The chain is built from TRBV11-1 and TRBJ1-6; TRBD1 agrees at 7 bases. Per germline, CDR1 SGHAT and CDR2 FQDESV (reference sequence). This CDR3 has 14 amino acids. Losses at the gene ends were 5 bases for V and 14 bases for J; bases not matched to a gene: 12. CDR3 DNA: TGTGCCAGCAGCCAACGGGACAGAGTTTCTACCCTCCACTTT. Residues: CASSQRDRVSTLHF.

The rearrangement links TRBV5-1 to TRBJ1-4; D gene ambiguous. CDR1 is SGHRS and CDR2 is YFSETQ in the germline V gene. This CDR3 contains 16 residues. V shed 4 bases and J shed 0 bases, with 13 bases lying between them. CDR3 loop: CASSAGGFATNEKLFF. In nucleotides, the CDR3 is TGCGCCAGCAGCGCCGGCGGTTTTGCAACTAATGAAAAACTGTTTTTT.

The chain employs TRBV7-9 and TRBJ1-3; the match to TRBD1 covers 12 bases. CDR1 and CDR2 from the germline V gene are SEHNR and FQNEAQ (reference sequence). CDR3 length: 14 residues. Germline trimming cut 5 bases from V and 8 bases from J; bases unmatched to any gene: 4. The CDR3 loop is CASSRGQGADTIYF. Written as DNA, the CDR3 is TGTGCCAGCAGCAGGGGACAGGGGGCAGACACCATATATTTT.

The sample holds a few counts of this clone. The chain carries TRBV7-9 and TRBJ1-1, with TRBD1 matching 10 bases. The CDR3 spans 15 residues. Germline V CDR1 and CDR2: SEHNR, FQNEAQ (reference sequence). V shed 10 bases and J 0 bases; nucleotides not matched to a gene: 8. Here the CDR3 DNA reads TGTGCCACCGACAGGGGGCAATTTATGAACACTGAAGCTTTCTTT. It encodes CATDRGQFMNTEAFF.

The gene calls are TRBV7-2 and TRBJ2-3; TRBD1 matches at 8 bases. CDR1 and CDR2 (germline): SGHTA, FQGNSA. The CDR3 has 15 amino acids. J was trimmed by 5 bases and V by 3 bases; bases with no gene match: 7. The CDR3 loop is CASSLTGEGGDTQYF. CDR3 coding DNA: TGTGCCAGCAGCTTGACAGGGGAAGGTGGAGATACGCAGTATTTT.

In its sample, this clone was seen a few times. J is TRBJ1-5 and V is TRBV4-1; tentative D call: TRBD1 (5 bases). This CDR3 contains 18 residues. V lost 1 base, J lost 1 base, and 17 bases lay in between. CDR1 is MGHRA and CDR2 is YSYEKL in the germline V gene. The CDR3 sequence is CASSQVLWGEESNQPQHF. In DNA form, the CDR3 reads TGCGCCAGCAGCCAAGTACTTTGGGGGGAAGAAAGCAATCAGCCCCAGCATTTT.

This chain connects TRBV9 to TRBJ1-1; D is perhaps TRBD1 (6 bases). This CDR3 has 15 residues. Trimming stripped 3 bases from V and 8 bases from J, with 20 bases between. Germline CDR1 reads SGDLS; CDR2 reads YYNGEE. The CDR3 region has the DNA TGTGCCAGCAGCGGAACAGGGAGGGACGCCGGCGAAGCTTTCTTT. It is translated as CASSGTGRDAGEAFF.

The V call is TRBV5-1, the J call TRBJ2-7, with a possible D match to TRBD1 (6 bases). CDR1 is SGHRS and CDR2 is YFSETQ in the germline V gene. The CDR3 length is 16 residues. V lost 4 bases and J 0 bases, leaving 17 bases between the germline ends. The CDR3 loop reads CASSQGTNFVSYEQYF. The DNA of the CDR3 is TGCGCCAGCAGCCAAGGGACAAACTTCGTCTCCTACGAGCAGTACTTC.

The chain links TRBV5-1 to TRBJ2-5; maybe TRBD2 (6 bases). Germline CDR1 reads SGHRS; CDR2 reads YFSETQ. V lost 6 bases to trimming and J lost 2 bases, with 14 bases between them. The CDR3 is 14 amino acids. The CDR3 loop reads CASNFRDFQETQYF. CDR3 DNA: TGCGCCAGCAACTTCCGGGACTTTCAAGAGACCCAGTACTTC. The full variable domain, rest sourced from reference TRBV5-1 and TRBJ2-5, is KAGVTQTPRYLIKTRGQQVTLSCSPISGHRSVSWYQQTPGQGLQFLFEYFSETQRNKGNFPGRFSGRQFSNSRSEMNVSTLELGDSALYLCASNFRDFQETQYFGPGTRLLVL.

The chain uses TRBV28 and TRBJ1-6; 7 positions match TRBD1. The CDR3 extends over 17 amino acids. V gave up 5 bases and J gave up 0 bases; unmatched junction bases: 7. The V gene's germline CDR1 is MDHEN and CDR2 SYDVKM. The CDR3 nucleotides are TGTGCCAGCAGTGGGCGCCGGGACAGCTCCTATAATTCACCCCTCCACTTT. Translated, it gives CASSGRRDSSYNSPLHF.

The rearrangement uses TRBV18 and TRBJ2-7; the match to TRBD2 covers 10 bases. The CDR3 contains 20 residues. Germline CDR1 reads KGHSH; CDR2 reads LQKENI. V dropped 0 bases and J dropped 6; count of bases not matched to a gene: 20. CDR3 bases: TGTGCCAGCTCACCACCCCCTACGACAGTAGGAGGGCTAGCGGGAGCCGAGCAGTACTTC. Its translation is CASSPPPTTVGGLAGAEQYF.

The chain couples TRBV27 to TRBJ2-5; the D gene is possibly TRBD2 (5 bases). Germline CDR1 MNHEY, CDR2 SMNVEV (reference sequence). The CDR3 is made up of 13 amino acids. V was pared by 6 bases and J by 0 bases, with 8 bases between. The DNA of the CDR3 is TGTGCCAGCAGACCGGGAAACCAAGAGACCCAGTACTTC. Amino acid sequence: CASRPGNQETQYF.

The chain is built from TRBV5-5 and TRBJ2-1; TRBD2 is a possible D gene (6 bases). Trimming shortened V by 0 bases and J by 12 bases, and 22 bases separated the two germline ends. This CDR3 has 16 amino acids. CDR1 is SGHKS and CDR2 is YYEKEE in the germline V gene (reference sequence). CDR3 protein: CASSLDVGTGKDRQFF. The CDR3 DNA is TGTGCCAGCAGCTTGGATGTGGGGACTGGAAAAGATAGGCAGTTCTTC.

Ten or more counts support this clone. V and J are TRBV19 and TRBJ1-5, with 9 bases matching TRBD1. Germline V lookup: CDR1 LNHDA, CDR2 SQIVND (reference sequence). CDR3 size: 16 residues. V shed 5 bases and J 2 bases; nucleotides not matched to a gene: 7. The CDR3: CASSLQGAMGNQPQHF. Here the CDR3 DNA reads TGTGCCAGTAGTCTACAGGGGGCGATGGGCAATCAGCCCCAGCATTTT.

This rearrangement joins TRBV6-1 to TRBJ1-2; D perhaps matches TRBD1 (6 bases). CDR1 is MNHNS, CDR2 SASEGT, per germline. V gave up 1 base and J gave up 3 bases, with 9 bases separating them. This CDR3 comprises 14 residues. This CDR3 is CASSEVYRDYGYTF. The CDR3 DNA sequence: TGTGCCAGCAGTGAAGTGTACAGGGACTATGGCTACACCTTC.

This chain uses TRBV30 with TRBJ2-1; tentatively, D is TRBD2 (6 bases). This CDR3 spans 14 amino acids. V was pared by 3 bases and J by 16 bases, with 25 bases between. The germline V gene has CDR1 GTSNPN and CDR2 SVGIG (reference sequence). CDR3 nucleotide sequence: TGTGCCTGGAGAAAGGATGGGGCGGGAACCAATGAATTCTTC. This encodes CAWRKDGAGTNEFF.

CDR3 bases: TGTGCCAGCTCACCCTCGAACACCGGGGAGCTGTTTTTT. Residues: CASSPSNTGELFF. The V and J genes are TRBV18 and TRBJ2-2; no clear D. V lost 3 bases and J 0 bases, leaving 2 bases between the germline ends. CDR1 KGHSH and CDR2 LQKENI come from the germline V gene. CDR3 size: 13 residues.

The gene calls are TRBV6-5 and TRBJ1-3, with D possibly matching TRBD1 (6 bases). The CDR3 contains 15 residues. Trimming pared 7 bases from V and 0 bases from J, leaving 13 bases between. Germline V gene lookup returns CDR1 MNHEY and CDR2 SVGAGI. The CDR3 coding sequence is TGTGCCAGCACCCTAGGGGGGGGCTCTGGAAACACCATATATTTT. Protein product: CASTLGGGSGNTIYF.

Only one count was recorded for this clone. Additional DNA sequences in this sample encode the identical CDR3. The chain employs TRBV2 and TRBJ2-3, with a possible D match to TRBD1 (6 bases). This CDR3 region has 14 residues. The V and J ends lost 4 bases and 3 bases respectively, with 11 bases between them. In germline, CDR1 is SNHLY, CDR2 FYNNEI. CDR3 sequence (DNA): TGTGCCAGCAGTGCAGGGGCCGGGACAGATACGCAGTATTTT. Its protein product is CASSAGAGTDTQYF. Complete variable domain (other parts from reference TRBV2 and TRBJ2-3): EPEVTQTPSHQVTQMGQEVILRCVPISNHLYFYWYRQILGQKVEFLVSFYNNEISEKSEIFDDQFSVERPDGSNFTLKIRSTKLEDSAMYFCASSAGAGTDTQYFGPGTRLTVL.